These T cell receptor beta chains were read from a single sample in a study of vaccination effects on CD4 cells after COVID-19. Antigens for these TCRs are unknown. Sequenced by immunoSEQ multiplex PCR; TCRdb stores in-frame clones only, minus some. This table holds fewer than 90,000 clones, 73% found once. Sequenced here: CD4+ T cells from PBMCs cultured with HIV peptides, sampled before COVID-19 vaccination. These receptors were collected from a human donor who had a prior SARS-CoV-2 infection. CDR3s include the opening cysteine and the closing phenylalanine or tryptophan. D genes are given only for firm matches. Size values are once, few and many counts, or a class for expanded clones, and some rows have none.

d_call j_call cdr3_length clone_size v_call cdr3_aa cdr3_nt
NA TRBJ2-5 12 NA TRBV7-8 CASSLMGETQYF TGTGCCAGCAGCTTAATGGGGGAGACCCAGTACTTC
NA TRBJ1-1 14 NA TRBV4-1 CASSQDVKNTEAFF TGCGCCAGCAGCCAAGATGTAAAGAACACTGAAGCTTTCTTT
NA TRBJ2-7 13 once TRBV9 CASSVSQWGEQYF TGTGCCAGCAGCGTATCTCAGTGGGGAGAGCAGTACTTC
NA TRBJ2-5 15 NA TRBV7-9 CASSLYSAREETQYF TGTGCCAGCAGCTTATATTCGGCCAGGGAAGAGACCCAGTACTTC
NA TRBJ2-5 13 NA TRBV7-8 CASSQQEQETQYF TGTGCCAGCAGCCAACAGGAACAAGAGACCCAGTACTTC
NA TRBJ2-3 16 once TRBV5-4 CASSIVRDQYTDTQYF TGTGCCAGCAGCATCGTCCGGGACCAATACACAGATACGCAGTATTTT
NA TRBJ1-5 15 NA TRBV2 CASSERGGGNQPQHF TGTGCCAGCAGTGAACGGGGAGGTGGCAATCAGCCCCAGCATTTT
TRBD1 TRBJ1-5 15 NA TRBV19 CASTGGRGLYQPQHF TGTGCCAGTACTGGCGGCAGGGGGTTATATCAGCCCCAGCATTTT
NA TRBJ1-2 13 NA TRBV6-5 CASSYTGTYGYTF TGTGCCAGCAGTTACACAGGGACCTATGGCTACACCTTC
NA TRBJ1-5 15 NA TRBV2 CASRWGASGNQPQHF TGTGCCAGCAGGTGGGGGGCGAGTGGCAATCAGCCCCAGCATTTT
TRBD2 TRBJ2-3 16 NA TRBV5-6 CASSLSPGGVPDTQYF TGTGCCAGCAGCTTGTCCCCGGGGGGGGTTCCAGATACGCAGTATTTT
NA TRBJ2-5 12 NA TRBV7-2 CASSSPGETQYF TGTGCCAGCAGCTCGCCCGGGGAGACCCAGTACTTC
TRBD2 TRBJ2-1 15 NA TRBV3-1/TRBV3-2 CASSTSGSRYNEQFF TGTGCCAGCAGCACTAGCGGGAGTCGGTACAATGAGCAGTTCTTC
NA TRBJ1-3 15 NA TRBV6-6 CASSYSRDFGNTIYF TGTGCCAGCAGTTACTCCCGGGACTTTGGAAACACCATATATTTT
NA TRBJ2-3 13 NA TRBV30 CAWSVLATDTQYF TGTGCCTGGAGTGTACTAGCCACAGATACGCAGTATTTT
NA TRBJ1-2 14 NA TRBV5-1 CASSLYPGGYGYTF TGCGCCAGCAGCTTGTATCCCGGAGGGTATGGCTACACCTTC
TRBD1 TRBJ2-5 15 NA TRBV18 CASSPRTDRGETQYF TGTGCCAGCTCACCACGTACCGACAGGGGAGAGACCCAGTACTTC
NA TRBJ2-1 14 NA TRBV6-5 CASSYPDSNDEQFF TGTGCCAGCAGTTACCCGGACTCTAACGATGAGCAGTTCTTC
NA TRBJ2-7 15 NA TRBV10-3 CAIRTGSSGDHEQYF TGTGCCATCAGGACGGGGTCCAGTGGGGACCACGAGCAGTACTTC
NA TRBJ1-5 14 once TRBV2 CASTGSLQNQPQHF TGTGCCAGCACCGGATCCCTACAAAATCAGCCCCAGCATTTT
TRBD1 TRBJ1-4 13 NA TRBV6-5 CASSHGTEEKLFF TGTGCCAGCAGCCACGGGACAGAGGAAAAACTGTTTTTT
NA TRBJ2-1 15 NA TRBV7-3 CASSSKLSGFNEQFF TGTGCCAGCAGCTCAAAACTGTCAGGGTTCAATGAGCAGTTCTTC
TRBD2 TRBJ2-3 19 NA TRBV2 CASRRERGFSGAVGWTQYF TGTGCCAGCAGGAGGGAACGGGGGTTTAGCGGGGCCGTGGGTTGGACGCAGTATTTT
TRBD2 TRBJ2-7 17 NA TRBV12-5 CASGLRASGGDSYEQYF TGTGCTAGTGGTTTGAGGGCTAGCGGGGGGGACTCCTACGAGCAGTACTTC
NA TRBJ2-2 17 NA TRBV4-1 CASSQDGAGLYTGELFF TGCGCCAGCAGCCAAGATGGGGCTGGACTTTACACCGGGGAGCTGTTTTTT
NA TRBJ2-5 14 once TRBV5-1 CASSGGHLGETQYF TGCGCCAGCAGCGGAGGACATCTCGGAGAGACCCAGTACTTC
NA TRBJ2-6 16 NA TRBV5-1 CASSPDVSSGANVLTF TGCGCCAGCAGCCCGGACGTTAGCTCTGGGGCCAACGTCCTGACTTTC
TRBD1 TRBJ2-3 12 NA TRBV30 CAWTSGGDTQYF TGTGCCTGGACGTCAGGGGGAGATACGCAGTATTTT